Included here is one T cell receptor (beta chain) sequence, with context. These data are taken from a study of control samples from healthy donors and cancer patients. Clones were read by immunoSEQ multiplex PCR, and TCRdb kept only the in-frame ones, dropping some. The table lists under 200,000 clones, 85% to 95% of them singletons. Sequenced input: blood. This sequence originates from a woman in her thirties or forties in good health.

The CDR3 nucleotides read TGTGCCAGCAGCCAGACCCGGACCCTGTCGAACACCGGGGAGCTGTTTTTT. Amino acid sequence: CASSQTRTLSNTGELFF. V and J are TRBV3-1 (or the pseudogene TRBV3-2) and TRBJ2-2; no clear D. The V end lost 3 bases, the J end lost 0 bases, and 14 bases lay between the germline ends. The CDR3 consists of 17 residues. Germline V gene sequence: CDR1 LGHDT, CDR2 YNNKEL (reference sequence).